This T cell receptor (beta chain) was retrieved from a study of tumor-infiltrating lymphocytes in primary liver carcinoma. Across the study: Resecting the tumor surgically was how the patients' primary liver carcinoma was treated. Overall study results and limits: Tumor-adjacent and tumor-blood pairs showed less overlap than tumor region pairs. CD8+ and CD4+ repertoires went uncompared, the samples being bulk unsorted.

Germline V CDR1 and CDR2: SEHNR, FQNEAQ (reference sequence). J lost 5 bases, V lost 5 bases, and 17 bases had no gene match. The CDR3 consists of 18 residues. The authors made TCR beta cDNA from roughly 480 ng total RNA with a constant-region primer. Library construction for TCR beta comprised three nested multiplex PCR rounds performed with slightly modified ARM-PCR. Rounds one and two of PCR, each of around 11 cycles, were primed with TRBV1-TRBV30 forward primers and a C-beta reverse primer. From the multiplex PCR reads, TCRdb called clonotypes with MiXCR, one entry per CDR3 protein. The sample consists of more than 150,000 distinct CDR3 sequences, 60% of them appearing once. Germline DNA was also extracted, with blood RNA taken from unsorted whole blood. Turning to this clonotype: Its cognate antigen is unknown.

This TCR came from a man aged 35-49 years with primary liver carcinoma and hepatitis B virus infection. The rearrangement joins TRBV7-9 to TRBJ1-5, with 8 bases that match TRBD1. The source material was peripheral blood. This CDR3 reads CASSPGTGGDRGDQPQHF. The CDR3 region has the DNA TGTGCCAGCAGCCCCGGGACAGGAGGTGACCGTGGCGATCAGCCCCAGCATTTT.